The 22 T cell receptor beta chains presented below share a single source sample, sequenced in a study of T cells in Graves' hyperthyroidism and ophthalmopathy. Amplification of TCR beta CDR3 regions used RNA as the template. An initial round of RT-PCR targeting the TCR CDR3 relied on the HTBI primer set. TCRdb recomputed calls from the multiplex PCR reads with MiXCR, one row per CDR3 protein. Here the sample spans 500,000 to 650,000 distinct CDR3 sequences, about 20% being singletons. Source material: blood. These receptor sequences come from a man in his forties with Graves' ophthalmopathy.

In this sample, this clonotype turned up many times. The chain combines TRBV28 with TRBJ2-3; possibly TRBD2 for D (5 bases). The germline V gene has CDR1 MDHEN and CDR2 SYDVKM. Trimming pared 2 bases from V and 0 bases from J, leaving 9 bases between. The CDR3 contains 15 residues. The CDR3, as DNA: TGTGCCAGCAGTTTAACGGGATCGAGCACAGATACGCAGTATTTT. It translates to CASSLTGSSTDTQYF.

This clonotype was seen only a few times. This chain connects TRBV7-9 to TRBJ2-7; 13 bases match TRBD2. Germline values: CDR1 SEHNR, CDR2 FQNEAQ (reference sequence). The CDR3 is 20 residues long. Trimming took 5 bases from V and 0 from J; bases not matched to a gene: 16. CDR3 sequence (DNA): TGTGCCAGCAGCCCCAGACAGTCCCAACTAGCGGGAGGGCCCTCCTACGAGCAGTACTTC. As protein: CASSPRQSQLAGGPSYEQYF.

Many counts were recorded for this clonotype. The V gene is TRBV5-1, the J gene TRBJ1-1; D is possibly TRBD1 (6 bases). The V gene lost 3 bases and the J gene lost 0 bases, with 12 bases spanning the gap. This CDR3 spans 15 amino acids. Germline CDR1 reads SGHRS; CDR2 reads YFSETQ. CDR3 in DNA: TGCGCCAGCAGCTGGCTGGACAGTATGAACACTGAAGCTTTCTTT. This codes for CASSWLDSMNTEAFF.

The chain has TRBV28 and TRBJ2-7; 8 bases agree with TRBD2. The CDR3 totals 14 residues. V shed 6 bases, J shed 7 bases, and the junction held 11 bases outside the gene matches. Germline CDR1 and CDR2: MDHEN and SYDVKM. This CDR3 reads CASRGGGNLWEQYF. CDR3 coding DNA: TGTGCCAGCAGGGGCGGGGGGAACCTCTGGGAGCAGTACTTC.

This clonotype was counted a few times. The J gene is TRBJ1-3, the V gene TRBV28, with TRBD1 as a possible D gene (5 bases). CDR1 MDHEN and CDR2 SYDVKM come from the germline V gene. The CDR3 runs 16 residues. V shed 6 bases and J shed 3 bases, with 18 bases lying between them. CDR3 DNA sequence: TGTGCCAGCAGCACCGGCGGAAGTGGACATGGAAACACCATATATTTT. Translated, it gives CASSTGGSGHGNTIYF. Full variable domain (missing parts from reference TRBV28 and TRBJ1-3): DVKVTQSSRYLVKRTGEKVFLECVQDMDHENMFWYRQDPGLGLRLIYFSYDVKMKEKGDIPEGYSVSREKKERFSLILESASTNQTSMYLCASSTGGSGHGNTIYFGEGSWLTVV.

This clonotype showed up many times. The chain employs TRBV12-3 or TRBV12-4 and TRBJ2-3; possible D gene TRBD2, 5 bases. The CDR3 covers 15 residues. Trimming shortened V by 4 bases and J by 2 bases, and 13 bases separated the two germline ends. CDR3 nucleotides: TGTGCCAGCAGTTCAACCGGACTTACCACAGATACGCAGTATTTT. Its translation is CASSSTGLTTDTQYF.

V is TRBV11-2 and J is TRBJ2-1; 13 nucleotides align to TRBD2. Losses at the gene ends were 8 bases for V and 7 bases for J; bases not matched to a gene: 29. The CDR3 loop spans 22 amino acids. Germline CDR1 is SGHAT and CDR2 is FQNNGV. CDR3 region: CASGYPPTGTSGDHLGRNEQFF. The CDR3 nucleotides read TGTGCCAGCGGATACCCCCCTACCGGGACTAGCGGGGACCACCTCGGGAGGAATGAGCAGTTCTTC.

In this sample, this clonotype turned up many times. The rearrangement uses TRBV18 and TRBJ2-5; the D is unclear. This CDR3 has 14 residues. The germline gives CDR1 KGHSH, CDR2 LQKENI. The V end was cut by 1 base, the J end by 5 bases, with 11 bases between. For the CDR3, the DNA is TGTGCCAGCTCACCACAGGGTTTCGGCGAGACCCAGTACTTC. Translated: CASSPQGFGETQYF. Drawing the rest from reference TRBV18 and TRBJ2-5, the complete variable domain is NAGVMQNPRHLVRRRGQEARLRCSPMKGHSHVYWYRQLPEEGLKFMVYLQKENIIDESGMPKERFSAEFPKEGPSILRIQQVVRGDSAAYFCASSPQGFGETQYFGPGTRLLVL.

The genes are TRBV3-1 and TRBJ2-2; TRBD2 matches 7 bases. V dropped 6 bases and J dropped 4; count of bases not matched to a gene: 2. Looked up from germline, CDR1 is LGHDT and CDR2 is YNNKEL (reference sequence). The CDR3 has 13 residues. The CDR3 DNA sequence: TGTGCCAGCAGGAGGGAGGGCACCGGGGAGCTGTTTTTT. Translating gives CASRREGTGELFF.

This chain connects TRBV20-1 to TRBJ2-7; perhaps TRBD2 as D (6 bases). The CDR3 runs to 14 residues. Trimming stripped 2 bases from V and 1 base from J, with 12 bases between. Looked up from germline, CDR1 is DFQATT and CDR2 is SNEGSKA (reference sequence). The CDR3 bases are TGCAGTGCTAGAAAGCCGGGACTTTCCTACGAGCAGTACTTC. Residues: CSARKPGLSYEQYF.

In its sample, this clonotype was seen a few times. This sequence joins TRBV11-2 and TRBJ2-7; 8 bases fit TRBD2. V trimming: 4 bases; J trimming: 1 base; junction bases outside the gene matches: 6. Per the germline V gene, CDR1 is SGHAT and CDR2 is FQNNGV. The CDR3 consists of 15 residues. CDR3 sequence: CASSYLGTRSYEQYF. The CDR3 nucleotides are TGTGCCAGCAGCTACCTCGGGACTAGGTCCTACGAGCAGTACTTC.

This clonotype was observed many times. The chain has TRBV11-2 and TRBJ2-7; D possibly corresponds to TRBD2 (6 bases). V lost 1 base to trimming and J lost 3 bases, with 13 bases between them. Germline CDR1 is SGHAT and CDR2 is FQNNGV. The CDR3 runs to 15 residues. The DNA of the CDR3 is TGTGCCAGCAGCTTAGGCAGGAGGGGCGACTACGAGCAGTACTTC. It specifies CASSLGRRGDYEQYF.

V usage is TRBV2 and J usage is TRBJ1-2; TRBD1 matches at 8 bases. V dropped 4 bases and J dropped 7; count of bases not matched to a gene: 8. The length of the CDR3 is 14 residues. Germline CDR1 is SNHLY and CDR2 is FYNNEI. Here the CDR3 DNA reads TGTGCCAGCAGTGGGGACAGGAGCGGGGTTGGCTACACCTTC. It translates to CASSGDRSGVGYTF.

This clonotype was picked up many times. CDR3 sequence reads: CASSSGTVSSYEQYF. The CDR3 nucleotides are TGTGCCAGCAGTTCAGGGACAGTTTCCTCCTACGAGCAGTACTTC. V and J are TRBV28 and TRBJ2-7, with 7 positions matching TRBD1. The V gene end was trimmed by 4 bases and the J gene end by 0 bases; junction bases not matched to a gene: 6. The CDR3 has 15 residues. Germline lookup yields CDR1 MDHEN and CDR2 SYDVKM.

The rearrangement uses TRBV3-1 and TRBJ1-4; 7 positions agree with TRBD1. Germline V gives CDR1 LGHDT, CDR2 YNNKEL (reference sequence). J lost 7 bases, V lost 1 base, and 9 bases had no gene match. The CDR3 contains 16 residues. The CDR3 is CASSQAIGGGGEKLFF. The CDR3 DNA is TGTGCCAGCAGCCAAGCGATAGGGGGCGGCGGTGAAAAACTGTTTTTT.

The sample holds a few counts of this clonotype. The CDR3 nucleotides read TGTGCCAGCAGCCTGGGGGGAGTCTCGGGCTACACCTTC. Its protein is CASSLGGVSGYTF. The chain employs TRBV5-5 and TRBJ1-2; possibly TRBD1 for D (5 bases). The CDR3 consists of 13 residues. From germline, CDR1 is SGHKS and CDR2 YYEKEE (reference sequence). The germline V and J ends were trimmed by 4 bases and 8 bases, with 15 bases remaining between them.

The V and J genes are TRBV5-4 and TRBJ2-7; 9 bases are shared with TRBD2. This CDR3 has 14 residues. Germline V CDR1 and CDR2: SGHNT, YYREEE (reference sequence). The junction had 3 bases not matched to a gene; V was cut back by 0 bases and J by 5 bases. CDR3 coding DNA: TGTGCCAGCAGCTTGGGACTAGCGGTCGACGAGCAGTACTTC. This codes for CASSLGLAVDEQYF.

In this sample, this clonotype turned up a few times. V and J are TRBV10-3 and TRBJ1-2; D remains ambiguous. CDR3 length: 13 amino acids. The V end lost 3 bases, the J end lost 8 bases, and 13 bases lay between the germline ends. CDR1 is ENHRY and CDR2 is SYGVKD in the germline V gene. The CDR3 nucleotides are TGTGCCATCAGTGACCCTAACCACGAGGGCTACACCTTC. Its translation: CAISDPNHEGYTF.

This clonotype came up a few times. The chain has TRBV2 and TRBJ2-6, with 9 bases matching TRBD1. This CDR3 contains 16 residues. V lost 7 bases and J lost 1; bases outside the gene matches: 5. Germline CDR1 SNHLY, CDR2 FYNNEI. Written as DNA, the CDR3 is TGTGCCAGCACCCCGGGACAGGGTTCTGGGGCCAACGTCCTGACTTTC. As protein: CASTPGQGSGANVLTF.

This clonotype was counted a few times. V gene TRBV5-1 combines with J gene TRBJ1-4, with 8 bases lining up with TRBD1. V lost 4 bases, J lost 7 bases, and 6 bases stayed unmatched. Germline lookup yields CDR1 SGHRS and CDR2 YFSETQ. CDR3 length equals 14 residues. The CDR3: CASSRTGSGEKLFF. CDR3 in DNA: TGCGCCAGCAGCCGGACAGGGTCCGGTGAAAAACTGTTTTTT.

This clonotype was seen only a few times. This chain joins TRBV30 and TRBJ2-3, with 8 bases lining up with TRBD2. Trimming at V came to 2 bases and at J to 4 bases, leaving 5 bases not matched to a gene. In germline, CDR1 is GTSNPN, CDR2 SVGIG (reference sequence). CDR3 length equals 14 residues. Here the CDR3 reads CAWSPGGRSDTQYF. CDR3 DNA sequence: TGTGCCTGGAGTCCGGGGGGGAGGTCAGATACGCAGTATTTT.

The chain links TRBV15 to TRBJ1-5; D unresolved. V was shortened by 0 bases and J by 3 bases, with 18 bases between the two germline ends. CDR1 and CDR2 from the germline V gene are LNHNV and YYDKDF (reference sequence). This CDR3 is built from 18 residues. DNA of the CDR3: TGTGCCACCAGCAGAGACCGACGTGTAGACGGTTCCAATCAGCCCCAGCATTTT. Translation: CATSRDRRVDGSNQPQHF.